This T cell receptor (beta chain) appears in the sequencing data of a study of T cells in tuberculosis. The data were produced by immunoSEQ multiplex PCR, yet TCRdb's version contains in-frame clones alone and is incomplete. Of fewer than 35,000 clones listed, 94% are singletons. This clone occurred once. As yet, its antigen is unknown. Whole-study results and caveats: A GMM-specific repertoire classifier reached 80% to 90% accuracy, AUROC 0.85 to 0.95. Smaller distances to GMM-specific TCRs suggested their expansion in active tuberculosis.

This TCR came from a donor between 10 and 35 years old with latent tuberculosis or without tuberculosis infection. The sequencing input was PBMCs.

The CDR3 DNA reads TGTGCCAGCGCGGCGGCCCCTCCTGGGGCCAACGTCCTGACTTTC. Its translation: CASAAAPPGANVLTF. The J gene is TRBJ2-6, the V gene TRBV6-5; D is uncertain. From germline, CDR1 is MNHEY and CDR2 SVGAGI. The germline V and J ends were trimmed by 8 bases and 2 bases, with 13 bases remaining between them. This CDR3 contains 15 residues.